Listed here are 26 T cell receptor beta chains from one sample, sequenced in a study of blood T cells in healthy people across ages. PCR was performed a second time for roughly 7 to 12 cycles using a sample-barcoded 5' primer and a J-beta primer mix. Each CDR3 protein gets one entry after TCRdb re-called the 5' RACE reads with MiXCR. The sample includes fewer than 2 million distinct CDR3 sequences, more than 35% of them seen just once. The specimen sequenced was blood. All receptors derive from a human donor in good health.

The J gene is TRBJ1-2, the V gene TRBV28; D gene uncertain. Germline loops: CDR1 MDHEN, CDR2 SYDVKM. V dropped 5 bases and J dropped 0 bases, with 13 bases sitting between them. The CDR3 contains 15 residues. The CDR3 DNA sequence: TGTGCCAGCAGTCCGTTAAGAGGGTCTAACTATGGCTACACCTTC. It translates to CASSPLRGSNYGYTF.

This clonotype was observed a handful of times. The CDR3: CSGGQGAGAEAFF. The CDR3 DNA reads TGCAGCGGGGGGCAGGGAGCAGGAGCTGAAGCTTTCTTT. The chain recombines TRBV29-1 with TRBJ1-1; weak D call: TRBD1 (6 bases). The germline CDR1 and CDR2 sequences are SQVTM and ANQGSEA. The CDR3 is 13 residues long. Trimming removed 7 bases from V and 6 bases from J, with 18 bases in between.

This clonotype was seen only a few times. The chain recombines TRBV7-2 with TRBJ2-1; D remains ambiguous. V shed 3 bases and J shed 0 bases, with 6 bases lying between them. Germline V CDR1 and CDR2: SGHTA, FQGNSA. The CDR3 totals 14 residues. CDR3 coding DNA: TGTGCCAGCAGCTTCGCAGTCTCCTACAATGAGCAGTTCTTC. The encoded protein is CASSFAVSYNEQFF.

J is TRBJ2-3 and V is TRBV5-1; 9 nucleotides line up with TRBD2. Trimming removed 5 bases from V and 5 bases from J; junction bases left unmatched: 9. There are 15 residues in the CDR3. Per the germline V gene, CDR1 is SGHRS and CDR2 is YFSETQ. Here the CDR3 DNA reads TGCGCCAGCAGTGATCCAGCGGGGGGTAAAGATACGCAGTATTTT. Its protein is CASSDPAGGKDTQYF.

In this sample, this clonotype turned up once. Germline is not matched at one junction end, which may reflect a read error. The genes are TRBV20-1 and TRBJ1-6, with D unclear. Germline loops: CDR1 DFQATT, CDR2 SNEGSKA (reference sequence). This CDR3 is 13 amino acids long. CDR3 sequence: CSARGQDNSPLYF. CDR3 in DNA: TGCAGTGCTAGAGGGCAGGATAATTCACCCCTCTACTTT.

In this sample, this clonotype turned up a few times. The CDR3 DNA reads TGTGCCAGCAGCAGGACAGAGGGCCTTAATCAGCCCCAGCATTTT. This codes for CASSRTEGLNQPQHF. The chain recombines TRBV28 with TRBJ1-5; maybe TRBD1 (6 bases). Trimming cost V 6 bases and J 4 bases, with 16 bases left between them. Germline V lookup: CDR1 MDHEN, CDR2 SYDVKM. The CDR3 is 15 residues long.

The chain combines TRBV4-3 with TRBJ2-7; D gene uncertain. The germline V gene has CDR1 LGHNA and CDR2 YSLEER. V gave up 2 bases and J gave up 2 bases, with 10 bases separating them. The CDR3 covers 14 residues. CDR3 sequence (DNA): TGCGCCAGCAGCCAAAACCCAGGCGCCTACGAGCAGTACTTC. This codes for CASSQNPGAYEQYF.

CDR3 nucleotide sequence: TGTGCCACCGGTCGCTCCTACAATGAGCAGTTCTTC. Residues: CATGRSYNEQFF. The J gene is TRBJ2-1, the V gene TRBV19; D is uncertain. CDR1 and CDR2 (germline): LNHDA, SQIVND (reference sequence). There are 12 residues in the CDR3. V lost 10 bases and J 0 bases, leaving 7 bases between the germline ends.

Many counts were recorded for this clonotype. One end of the junction does not line up with germline, which may come from a read error. CDR3 amino acids: CASSLDRGYTF. The CDR3 nucleotides read TGTGCCAGCAGCTTAGATCGTGGCTACACCTTC. The V gene is TRBV12-3 or TRBV12-4, the J gene TRBJ1-2; D is unresolved. The CDR3 sequence is 11 residues long.

In its sample, this clonotype was seen a few times. The V and J genes are TRBV12-3 or TRBV12-4 and TRBJ2-7; D is unclear. The CDR3 has 12 amino acids. Deletions cut 4 bases from V and 7 bases from J, with 11 bases between. The CDR3 region has the DNA TGTGCCAGCAGTTCTTTCCTTCCAGAGCAGTACTTC. Translated, it gives CASSSFLPEQYF.

This clonotype came up once. CDR3 DNA sequence: TGTGCCAGCAGTTTATGGGACAGCCAAATCTCTGGGGCCAACGTCCTGACTTTC. Protein: CASSLWDSQISGANVLTF. The chain is built from TRBV28 and TRBJ2-6, with TRBD1 as a possible D gene (6 bases). CDR1 is MDHEN and CDR2 is SYDVKM in the germline V gene. V was pared by 0 bases and J by 0 bases, with 12 bases between. This CDR3 has 18 amino acids.

Concerning this clonotype: Mismatch with germline at one junction end may stem from a read error. V and J are TRBV9 and TRBJ2-5; 7 bases fit TRBD1. Germline CDR1 is SGDLS and CDR2 is YYNGEE. The CDR3 sequence is 16 residues long. This CDR3 is CASSVGTGDSQKTQYF. CDR3 DNA: TGTGCCAGCAGCGTAGGAACAGGGGACAGCCAAAAGACCCAGTACTTC.

At least ten counts were recorded for this clonotype. The gene calls are TRBV12-5 and TRBJ2-7, with D maybe TRBD2 (5 bases). There are 19 residues in the CDR3. The V end lost 0 bases, the J end lost 0 bases, and 21 bases lay between the germline ends. CDR1 LGHNT and CDR2 FRNRAP come from the germline V gene. CDR3: CASGLVRPRGPAGSYEQYF. The CDR3 DNA reads TGTGCTAGTGGTTTGGTGCGCCCTCGCGGGCCGGCGGGCTCCTACGAGCAGTACTTC.

The rearrangement links TRBV5-1 to TRBJ2-7, with D possibly TRBD1 on 6 matching bases. The CDR3 loop spans 15 amino acids. V lost 4 bases, J lost 0 bases, and 14 bases lay in between. Germline CDR1 is SGHRS and CDR2 is YFSETQ. CDR3 sequence reads: CASSRDRPTSYEQYF. The CDR3 DNA is TGCGCCAGCAGCCGAGACAGGCCGACCTCCTACGAGCAGTACTTC.

In this sample, this clonotype turned up a few times. The chain uses TRBV15 and TRBJ2-7; either TRBD1 or TRBD2 may fit D (5 bases each). The germline V and J ends were trimmed by 1 base and 5 bases, with 12 bases remaining between them. Germline V gene data show CDR1 as LNHNV and CDR2 as YYDKDF (reference sequence). The CDR3 sequence is 14 residues long. The CDR3 loop reads CATSRVPGTHEQYF. For the CDR3, the DNA is TGTGCCACCAGCAGAGTCCCAGGGACCCACGAGCAGTACTTC.

The J gene is TRBJ2-5, the V gene TRBV28; 7 bases match TRBD1. The J call may not be correct, given that the DNA end is closer to TRBJ2-7. This CDR3 has 11 residues. Germline CDR1 and CDR2: MDHEN and SYDVKM. CDR3 nucleotides: TGTGCCAGCACAGACAGGGACGAGCAGTACTTC. It is translated as CASTDRDEQYF.

The genes are TRBV29-1 and TRBJ1-2; 7 positions agree with TRBD1. CDR3 length: 11 amino acids. The junction had 6 bases not matched to a gene; V was cut back by 6 bases and J by 8 bases. Germline V CDR1 and CDR2: SQVTM, ANQGSEA. The CDR3 is CSVLDRLGYTF. In DNA, the CDR3 is TGCAGCGTCCTGGACAGGCTCGGCTACACCTTC.

V gene TRBV5-1 combines with J gene TRBJ2-3; a weak D match, TRBD1 (6 bases). CDR3 size: 16 residues. The V gene's germline CDR1 is SGHRS and CDR2 YFSETQ. Deletions cut 0 bases from V and 4 bases from J, with 15 bases between. In DNA form, the CDR3 reads TGCGCCAGCAGCTTGGAGGGACACGAGATTTCAGATACGCAGTATTTT. Amino acid sequence: CASSLEGHEISDTQYF.

The chain couples TRBV29-1 to TRBJ1-1, with D unclear. CDR1 is SQVTM and CDR2 is ANQGSEA in the germline V gene. V was trimmed by 1 base and J by 1 base, leaving 13 bases between them. This CDR3 has 15 amino acids. In DNA form, the CDR3 reads TGCAGCGTTGAAGCCCCCCGGTCAGCGAACACTGAAGCTTTCTTT. Amino acids: CSVEAPRSANTEAFF.

The chain uses TRBV5-1 and TRBJ2-7, with D perhaps TRBD1 (6 bases). The V and J ends lost 3 bases and 5 bases respectively, with 12 bases between them. This CDR3 region has 13 residues. Looked up from germline, CDR1 is SGHRS and CDR2 is YFSETQ. The CDR3 coding sequence is TGCGCCAGCAGCTGGTTGGACAGCGACGAGCAGTACTTC. Translation gives CASSWLDSDEQYF.

This clonotype has a handful of counts. The CDR3 region has the DNA TGTGCCAGTAAAACTAGTAACCCTTACAATGAGCAGTTCTTC. This gives the protein CASKTSNPYNEQFF. J is TRBJ2-1 and V is TRBV27, with TRBD2 as a possible D gene (5 bases). In germline, CDR1 is MNHEY, CDR2 SMNVEV (reference sequence). CDR3 size: 14 residues. V shed 9 bases and J shed 4 bases, with 16 bases lying between them.

This clonotype occurred many times. The V and J genes are TRBV28 and TRBJ2-5; 8 nucleotides agree with TRBD2. V shed 4 bases, J shed 1 base, and the junction held 2 bases outside the gene matches. This CDR3 has 14 residues. Germline V lookup: CDR1 MDHEN, CDR2 SYDVKM. The CDR3 loop is CASSSGGGQETQYF. CDR3 in DNA: TGTGCCAGCAGTTCCGGGGGGGGCCAAGAGACCCAGTACTTC.

The rearrangement links TRBV10-3 to TRBJ1-1; 8 bases map to TRBD1. CDR3 size: 14 residues. After removal of 3 bases from V and 5 bases from J, the junction contained 5 bases not matched to a gene. CDR1 and CDR2 (germline): ENHRY, SYGVKD. CDR3 coding DNA: TGTGCCATCAGTGATCCACAGGGGGGAACTGAAGCTTTCTTT. Amino acid sequence: CAISDPQGGTEAFF.

The chain uses TRBV2 and TRBJ2-1, with a tentative D call TRBD1 (5 bases). Germline lookup yields CDR1 SNHLY and CDR2 FYNNEI. Deletions cut 5 bases from V and 0 bases from J, with 14 bases between. The CDR3 is made up of 16 amino acids. The CDR3 region has the DNA TGTGCCAGCAGTCCAGAAGACAGTAGCTCCTACAATGAGCAGTTCTTC. Translation gives CASSPEDSSSYNEQFF.

The chain employs TRBV7-2 and TRBJ2-1, with D possibly matching TRBD1 (6 bases). With 5 bases removed from V and 4 bases from J, the gap between germline ends came to 18 bases. CDR3 size: 16 residues. Looked up from germline, CDR1 is SGHTA and CDR2 is FQGNSA. CDR3 in amino acids: CASSANPGVPYNEQFF. The CDR3 DNA reads as TGTGCCAGCAGCGCTAACCCAGGGGTCCCATACAATGAGCAGTTCTTC. The whole variable domain, filled in from reference TRBV7-2 and TRBJ2-1, reads GAGVSQSPSNKVTEKGKDVELRCDPISGHTALYWYRQSLGQGLEFLIYFQGNSAPDKSGLPSDRFSAERTGGSVSTLTIQRTQQEDSAVYLCASSANPGVPYNEQFFGPGTRLTVL.

The sample holds a few counts of this clonotype. V gene TRBV2 combines with J gene TRBJ2-3; a weak D match, TRBD2 (6 bases). Germline V gene data show CDR1 as SNHLY and CDR2 as FYNNEI. Trimming left V 2 bases short and J 6 bases short, with 15 bases between. The CDR3 runs to 15 residues. The chain's CDR3 is CASSELTGVRDTQYF. The CDR3 nucleotides are TGTGCCAGCAGTGAACTAACGGGGGTAAGGGATACGCAGTATTTT.